This is a list of T cell receptor beta chains from one sample in a study of blood T cell repertoires in COVID-19. Data came from immunoSEQ multiplex PCR; TCRdb stores just in-frame clones and leaves some out. This table has roughly 270,000 clones, around 84% appearing once. The sample comprised PBMCs or T cells enriched from blood (not recorded which). All receptors derive from a woman between 50 and 59 years old who had recovered from COVID-19. Each CDR3 is given with its conserved first and last residue. The order of the fields is D gene, V gene, J gene, clone size, CDR3 protein, CDR3 DNA. The D gene is left open where the match is weak. Clone size is shown for a subset of rows, as once, few, many or a class of expanded clone.

TRBD1,TRBV7-9,TRBJ1-4,-,CASSPLSRQGANEKLFF,TGTGCCAGCAGCCCTTTATCTCGACAGGGAGCTAATGAAAAACTGTTTTTT
TRBD1,TRBV19,TRBJ2-5,-,CASRYRGLTQETQYF,TGTGCCAGTAGATACAGGGGGCTGACCCAAGAGACCCAGTACTTC
TRBD1,TRBV19,TRBJ1-6,-,CASSIPQGTPLHF,TGTGCCAGTAGTATCCCACAGGGGACACCCCTCCACTTT
TRBD2,TRBV19,TRBJ2-3,-,CASSIVGLAGGDTQYF,TGTGCCAGTAGTATAGTAGGACTAGCGGGAGGAGATACGCAGTATTTT
-,TRBV27,TRBJ2-2,-,CASSLLNTGELFF,TGTGCCAGCAGTTTACTCAACACCGGGGAGCTGTTTTTT
-,TRBV19,TRBJ2-1,-,CASSEDTSSYNEQFF,TGTGCCAGTAGTGAGGATACGAGCTCCTACAATGAGCAGTTCTTC
-,TRBV7-9,TRBJ1-1,-,CASSFTEVAFF,TGTGCCAGCAGCTTCACCGAGGTGGCTTTCTTT
-,TRBV5-4,TRBJ2-5,once,CASSFGQQETQYF,TGTGCCAGCAGCTTTGGCCAGCAAGAGACCCAGTACTTC
-,TRBV29-1,TRBJ2-3,few,CSVEPGSTDTQYF,TGCAGCGTTGAGCCCGGGAGCACAGATACGCAGTATTTT
TRBD2,TRBV4-2,TRBJ2-1,-,CASSESGSTYNEQFF,TGTGCCAGCAGCGAGAGCGGGAGTACCTACAATGAGCAGTTCTTC
TRBD2,TRBV19,TRBJ2-7,-,CASSISSGGFNEQYF,TGTGCCAGTAGTATTAGTAGCGGGGGATTTAACGAGCAGTACTTC
-,TRBV30,TRBJ2-3,-,CAWSVGRVDTQYF,TGTGCCTGGAGTGTTGGGCGGGTAGATACGCAGTATTTT
TRBD1,TRBV5-1,TRBJ2-7,-,CASSLGAGGDYEQYF,TGCGCCAGCAGCTTAGGGGCAGGGGGAGACTACGAGCAGTACTTC
-,TRBV30,TRBJ2-5,-,CAWSSGETQYF,TGTGCCTGGAGTTCAGGAGAGACCCAGTACTTC
-,TRBV2,TRBJ2-1,-,CASLESSYNEQFF,TGTGCCAGTCTAGAGAGCTCCTACAATGAGCAGTTCTTC
TRBD2,TRBV2,TRBJ2-2,-,CASSERAAGVRTGELFF,TGTGCCAGCAGTGAGAGGGCCGCGGGAGTACGGACCGGGGAGCTGTTTTTT
-,TRBV18,TRBJ2-3,-,CASSPTDGYTQYF,TGTGCCAGCTCACCAACTGACGGGTATACGCAGTATTTT
-,TRBV2,TRBJ1-1,-,CASSPRTEAFF,TGTGCCAGCAGTCCTCGTACTGAAGCTTTCTTT
TRBD1,TRBV13,TRBJ1-2,-,CASSPRQGRGYTF,TGTGCCAGCAGCCCTCGACAGGGGCGAGGCTACACCTTC
TRBD1,TRBV5-1,TRBJ2-2,-,CASSPDRVNTGELFF,TGCGCCAGCAGCCCAGACAGGGTAAACACCGGGGAGCTGTTTTTT